The clone carrying this TCR beta chain was seen only once. Trimming took off 7 bases at V and 6 bases at J, with 12 bases between the two ends. The CDR3 is made up of 13 amino acids. CDR1 and CDR2 from the germline V gene are MDHEN and SYDVKM. Libraries were prepared by immunoSEQ multiplex PCR; TCRdb keeps only in-frame clonotypes and omits some of them. The sample comprises hundreds of thousands of clones, roughly 85% of which are singletons, and under 0.012% rests with the top ten. The source of the sample is a study of shared T cell receptors in the human thymus. A further study also used this sample, focusing on human thymus T cells. According to that study: Resections obtained during corrective heart surgery supplied the thymus tissue. In thymic and blood repertoires alike, V and J usage looked biased.

The source material was thymocytes. This receptor was obtained from a girl under two years old with a congenital heart defect. This chain uses TRBV28 with TRBJ2-2; D is uncertain. CDR3 in DNA: TGTGCCAGCACCGCGCAAAATCCCGGGGAGCTGTTTTTT. Translation: CASTAQNPGELFF.